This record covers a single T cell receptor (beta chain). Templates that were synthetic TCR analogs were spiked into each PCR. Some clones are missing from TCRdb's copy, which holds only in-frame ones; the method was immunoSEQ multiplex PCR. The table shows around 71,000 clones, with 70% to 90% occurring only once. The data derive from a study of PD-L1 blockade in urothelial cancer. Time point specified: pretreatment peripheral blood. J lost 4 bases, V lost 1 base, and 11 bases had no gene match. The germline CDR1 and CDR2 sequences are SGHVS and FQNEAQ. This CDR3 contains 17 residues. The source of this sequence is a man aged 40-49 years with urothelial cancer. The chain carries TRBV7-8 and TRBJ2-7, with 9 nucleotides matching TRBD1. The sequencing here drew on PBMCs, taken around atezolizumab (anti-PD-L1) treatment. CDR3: CASSLGNRGQGIYEQYF. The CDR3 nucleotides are TGTGCCAGCAGCTTAGGTAACCGTGGACAGGGGATTTACGAGCAGTACTTC.